The sequence of this T cell receptor (beta chain) was determined in a study of tumor and adjacent non-tumor tissue in lung cancer (dated by TCRdb to the late 2010s). As for the study more broadly: The cohort included more than nine adenocarcinoma, a couple of squamous cell carcinoma and 1 small cell lung cancer patients. TCRbeta CDR3 sequencing was performed on 30 to 35 paired specimens, with one tumor sample and one normal lung sample collected per patient. The approximately 15 enrolled patients, of whom around 10 were men and 5 were women, were aged 31 to 76 years and were diagnosed with TNM stage I to III disease. Sequencing generated a total of 130,000,000 or so productive TCRbeta reads, averaging around 4.3 million reads per sample. The study compared bulk TCRbeta repertoires from lung tumor tissue and matched distant non-tumor lung tissue of over 13 lung cancer patients. Beyond this particular receptor, the publication reports: Neither the sequencing platform nor unique molecular identifiers are mentioned in the methods. TCR diversity was significantly higher in younger patients, and greater tumor TCR diversity was associated with shorter overall survival and shorter disease-free survival. Only about 15 patients were in the cohort, and the authors stated that larger samples and more detailed clinical data are needed. Tumor tissue showed significantly higher TCR diversity (inverse Simpson) than normal lung tissue, at around 450 vs 150 (P = 0.0075, Mann-Whitney U test). The top 100 clones accounted for a significantly larger cumulative portion of the repertoire in normal lung than in tumor tissue. Because peripheral blood was not sequenced, blood TCRbeta repertoires in the lung cancer patients of the study were not examined.

RNA was isolated from bulk unsorted tissue, and RNA quality was assessed with a NanoDrop ND-1000 and an Agilent 2100. Normal lung samples were distant non-tumor tissue taken more than 3 cm from the tumor edge. All donors had newly diagnosed lung cancer, had not received prior chemotherapy, and were admitted for thoracic surgery in China between August and November 2014. Patients with previous radiotherapy or chemotherapy, or with another concurrent cancer, were excluded from the study. Pieces of surgical tissue measuring 1-2 cm3 were kept in RNAlater solution and held at -80 degrees C until needed. CDR1 is given as SGHNT and CDR2 as YENEEA, both from the germline V gene. Inclusive of the bounding cysteine and phenylalanine, the CDR3 is 16 residues long. Only the CDR3 region is kept as DNA, spanning 48 bases read in frame from base 1. The germline ends are 20 bases apart after V is trimmed by 5 bases and J by 6 bases.

For this clonotype: Its antigen remains undetermined. The input lacks base qualities; no much larger clone sits a single base away.

Libraries were made using multiplex PCR. Instrument on record: Illumina HiSeq 2500. Following protocols modified from ARM-PCR, the researchers constructed TCRbeta libraries through three rounds of nested PCR with primers (Table S4). PCR products of 200-500 bp were gel-excised and purified with the QIAquick gel extraction kit before sequencing. As for the original processing: Reads were cleaned using Trimmomatic, were merged into complete CDR3 sequences using FLASH, and were assigned to V(D)J germline segments using MiTCR. Clonal diversity was calculated as the inverse Simpson's index using VDJtools. In-frame sequences without a premature stop codon were defined as productive reads. TCRdb itself trimmed the public reads at Q25 with fastp, ran MiXCR and retained productive beta chains. Rows with one shared CDR3 protein collapse into an entry with the most common genes and DNA. Clone size and V and J calls follow TCRdb, not the original study. This sample gives 60,000 to 85,000 distinct CDR3 sequences in total; more than 75% of them show up just once. Of the sample, more than 40% falls within the top ten clones.

Sequencing was performed on distant non-tumor lung tissue. In this chain, TRBV11-3 is recombined with TRBJ2-1; perhaps TRBD1 is the D gene, with 5 bases matching. This receptor was obtained from a man between 60 and 75 years old with non-small cell lung cancer. The DNA sequence reads TGTGCCAGCAGCCTAAGTGGGGCCCTCTCTTGCAATGAGCAGTTCTTC. Its coded protein is CASSLSGALSCNEQFF. Full variable domain (CDR3 extended with the reference TRBV11-3 and TRBJ2-1 proteins): EAGVVQSPRYKIIEKKQPVAFWCNPISGHNTLYWYLQNLGQGPELLIRYENEEAVDDSQLPKDRFSAERLKGVDSTLKIQPAELGDSAVYLCASSLSGALSCNEQFFGPGTRLTVL.